The rows below give T cell receptor beta chains drawn from one sample of a study of CD8 T cells in Susac syndrome. TCRdb reprocessed the immunoSEQ multiplex PCR reads with MiXCR, giving one entry per CDR3 protein. The sample shows more than 70,000 distinct CDR3 sequences, 85% to 95% of them seen only once. Sequencing input: CD8+ T cells from PBMCs. The receptors were gathered from a human donor in good health. The CDR3 runs from the conserved cysteine through the conserved F or W. Each record gives: V gene, D gene, J gene, clone size, CDR3 DNA, CDR3 protein. D genes are given only for firm matches. Not every row has a clone size; where given, it reads once, few, many or a size class.

v_call: TRBV11-2
d_call: .
j_call: TRBJ2-5
clone_size: .
cdr3_nt: TGTGCCAGCAGCGGACAGAGACAAGAGACCCAGTACTTC
cdr3_aa: CASSGQRQETQYF

v_call: TRBV7-3
d_call: .
j_call: TRBJ1-1
clone_size: .
cdr3_nt: TGTGCCAGCAGTCCCGAGGGAGGTGAAGCTTTCTTT
cdr3_aa: CASSPEGGEAFF

v_call: TRBV9
d_call: TRBD2
j_call: TRBJ2-5
clone_size: .
cdr3_nt: TGTGCCAGCAGCGTAGAGGCTAGCGGAGAAGAGACCCAGTACTTC
cdr3_aa: CASSVEASGEETQYF

v_call: TRBV7-2
d_call: TRBD2
j_call: TRBJ2-5
clone_size: .
cdr3_nt: TGTGCCAGCAGCTTGGGACTAGCAATGGGTGGCGCCCAGTACTTC
cdr3_aa: CASSLGLAMGGAQYF

v_call: TRBV6-5
d_call: .
j_call: TRBJ2-2
clone_size: .
cdr3_nt: TGTGCCAGCAGTTACAGGGGGGTCACCGGGGAGCTGTTTTTT
cdr3_aa: CASSYRGVTGELFF

v_call: TRBV29-1
d_call: .
j_call: TRBJ1-1
clone_size: .
cdr3_nt: TGCAGCGTTGAAGCCCCAGGGGAGGGGCGGGTGGAAGCTTTCTTT
cdr3_aa: CSVEAPGEGRVEAFF

v_call: TRBV20-1
d_call: TRBD2
j_call: TRBJ2-5
clone_size: .
cdr3_nt: TGCAGTGCTAGAGATCTAGCGGGGGGCGAACAAGAGACCCAGTACTTC
cdr3_aa: CSARDLAGGEQETQYF

v_call: TRBV20-1
d_call: .
j_call: TRBJ2-1
clone_size: .
cdr3_nt: TGCAGTGCCCCCAGCGGGCCTGCTACTGCCTACAATGAGCAGTTCTTC
cdr3_aa: CSAPSGPATAYNEQFF

v_call: TRBV20-1
d_call: .
j_call: TRBJ1-2
clone_size: .
cdr3_nt: TGCAGTGCTTCATATCGAGAGTTCAGCTATGGCTACACCTTC
cdr3_aa: CSASYREFSYGYTF

v_call: TRBV29-1
d_call: .
j_call: TRBJ1-5
clone_size: once
cdr3_nt: TGCAGCGCTCAGGGGAACAATCAGCCCCAGCATTTT
cdr3_aa: CSAQGNNQPQHF

v_call: TRBV7-2
d_call: .
j_call: TRBJ1-2
clone_size: .
cdr3_nt: TGTGCCAGCAGCTTAACGCAGGGGCTGGGCTATGGCTACACCTTC
cdr3_aa: CASSLTQGLGYGYTF

v_call: TRBV7-7
d_call: .
j_call: TRBJ2-3
clone_size: .
cdr3_nt: TGTGCCAGCAGCTTCGACAGCACAGATACGCAGTATTTT
cdr3_aa: CASSFDSTDTQYF

v_call: TRBV7-6
d_call: .
j_call: TRBJ1-6
clone_size: .
cdr3_nt: TGTGCCAGCAGCTTAAGGGTCGTGGCACCCCTCCACTTT
cdr3_aa: CASSLRVVAPLHF

v_call: TRBV19
d_call: TRBD1
j_call: TRBJ1-1
clone_size: .
cdr3_nt: TGTGCCAGTAGAGGACAGGATGTTGAAGCTTTCTTT
cdr3_aa: CASRGQDVEAFF

v_call: TRBV6-5
d_call: TRBD2
j_call: TRBJ2-1
clone_size: .
cdr3_nt: TGTGCCAGCAGTTACTCGGGACTTGGGGGGGACAATGAGCAGTTCTTC
cdr3_aa: CASSYSGLGGDNEQFF

v_call: TRBV4-1
d_call: .
j_call: TRBJ1-1
clone_size: .
cdr3_nt: TGCGCCAGCAGCCAAGATCAAGGTGTGAACACTGAAGCTTTCTTT
cdr3_aa: CASSQDQGVNTEAFF

v_call: TRBV5-1
d_call: TRBD2
j_call: TRBJ2-3
clone_size: .
cdr3_nt: TGCGCCAGCAGCGCCCGACTAGCGGGGTTTAGCTCAGATACGCAGTATTTT
cdr3_aa: CASSARLAGFSSDTQYF

v_call: TRBV29-1
d_call: .
j_call: TRBJ2-1
clone_size: .
cdr3_nt: TGCAGCGTTGAAGATAGGGGTGATGAGCAGTTCTTC
cdr3_aa: CSVEDRGDEQFF

v_call: TRBV5-6
d_call: TRBD1
j_call: TRBJ2-1
clone_size: .
cdr3_nt: TGTGCCAGCAGCCCCGGGACAGGGGGATTTGAGCAGTTCTTC
cdr3_aa: CASSPGTGGFEQFF

v_call: TRBV11-2
d_call: .
j_call: TRBJ2-1
clone_size: .
cdr3_nt: TGTGCCAGCAGGCCTAGGCAACCGATATACAATGAGCAGTTCTTC
cdr3_aa: CASRPRQPIYNEQFF

v_call: TRBV9
d_call: TRBD2
j_call: TRBJ2-3
clone_size: .
cdr3_nt: TGTGCCAGCAGCGTAGGAGGGGCAGCGGGGATCGCGCAGTATTTT
cdr3_aa: CASSVGGAAGIAQYF

v_call: TRBV5-4
d_call: TRBD2
j_call: TRBJ2-1
clone_size: .
cdr3_nt: TGTGCCAGCAGCTTCCGGGGGGAAGGGGCTGAGCAGTTCTTC
cdr3_aa: CASSFRGEGAEQFF

v_call: TRBV20-1
d_call: TRBD2
j_call: TRBJ2-5
clone_size: .
cdr3_nt: TGCAGTGCTAGAGATCTCTCGCGGGGGGGCCGAGAGACCCAGTACTTC
cdr3_aa: CSARDLSRGGRETQYF

v_call: TRBV9
d_call: .
j_call: TRBJ1-5
clone_size: .
cdr3_nt: TGTGCCAGCAACGAGGGGGAGGTTTCTCAGCCCCAGCATTTT
cdr3_aa: CASNEGEVSQPQHF

v_call: TRBV3-1
d_call: .
j_call: TRBJ2-3
clone_size: .
cdr3_nt: TGTGCCAGCACCGGGGGGCCAACGCAGTATTTT
cdr3_aa: CASTGGPTQYF

v_call: TRBV2
d_call: .
j_call: TRBJ1-1
clone_size: .
cdr3_nt: TGTGCCAGCACCCCCCCTGAGGGGAACACTGAAGCTTTCTTT
cdr3_aa: CASTPPEGNTEAFF

v_call: TRBV27
d_call: TRBD2
j_call: TRBJ2-1
clone_size: once
cdr3_nt: TGTGCCAGCAGTCCGTCTCTACTAGCGGGGGCCAACCGCGAGCAGTTCTTC
cdr3_aa: CASSPSLLAGANREQFF

v_call: TRBV12-5
d_call: .
j_call: TRBJ2-4
clone_size: .
cdr3_nt: TGTGCTAGTGGTTTGTCCCGGTCCCAGGGGGCCAAAAACATTCAGTACTTC
cdr3_aa: CASGLSRSQGAKNIQYF

v_call: TRBV20-1
d_call: .
j_call: TRBJ1-2
clone_size: .
cdr3_nt: TGCAGTGCTAAAAGCGTCGACAGGACGGACGCTAACTATGGCTACACCTTC
cdr3_aa: CSAKSVDRTDANYGYTF

v_call: TRBV11-2
d_call: TRBD1
j_call: TRBJ1-1
clone_size: .
cdr3_nt: TGTGCCAGCAGCTTTAGGGGGCGGAAGACTGAAGCTTTCTTT
cdr3_aa: CASSFRGRKTEAFF

v_call: TRBV20-1
d_call: .
j_call: TRBJ2-7
clone_size: once
cdr3_nt: TGCAGTGCTAGAGGTATACAGGGTCCCTCCTACGAGCAGTACTTC
cdr3_aa: CSARGIQGPSYEQYF

v_call: TRBV9
d_call: .
j_call: TRBJ1-3
clone_size: .
cdr3_nt: TGTGCCAGCCGCAAATCGACAGGACCTGGAAACACCATATATTTT
cdr3_aa: CASRKSTGPGNTIYF

v_call: TRBV6-5
d_call: TRBD1
j_call: TRBJ2-5
clone_size: .
cdr3_nt: TGTGCCAGCAGTTACTCGAGCGGGCAGGGGGCGGCAGAGACCCAGTACTTC
cdr3_aa: CASSYSSGQGAAETQYF

v_call: TRBV9
d_call: .
j_call: TRBJ1-4
clone_size: .
cdr3_nt: TGTGCCAGCAGCTCATCCGGGACGATTAATGAAAAACTGTTTTTT
cdr3_aa: CASSSSGTINEKLFF

v_call: TRBV14
d_call: .
j_call: TRBJ2-7
clone_size: once
cdr3_nt: TGTGCCAGCAGCCAAAGGTCCCTGGGAAACTACGAGCAGTACTTC
cdr3_aa: CASSQRSLGNYEQYF

v_call: TRBV29-1
d_call: TRBD1
j_call: TRBJ2-7
clone_size: once
cdr3_nt: TGCAGCGTCATCCTCCGGGACAGGTTATACGAGCAGTACTTC
cdr3_aa: CSVILRDRLYEQYF

v_call: TRBV5-6
d_call: .
j_call: TRBJ1-1
clone_size: .
cdr3_nt: TGTGCCAGCAGCTTGGGGACCTTCCCCACTGAAGCTTTCTTT
cdr3_aa: CASSLGTFPTEAFF